This paragraph reports one T cell receptor (beta chain). This clonotype was seen ten or more times. Its antigen specificity is not known. There are no base qualities to consult, and no much larger clone falls within one base. The V end loses 4 bases and the J end loses 9 bases, and a stretch of 12 bases separates them. CDR1 SQVTM and CDR2 ANQGSEA are derived from the germline V gene. The CDR3 has 11 amino acids, counting the end cysteine and phenylalanine. The sequence is cut down to CDR3 DNA, 33 bases in frame from base 1. These data come from a study of regulatory T cells in long-lasting Graves disease (dated by TCRdb to the early 2020s). In the study overall: In the newly diagnosed Graves' disease group, patients had been taking antithyroid drugs for less than 3 months. Peripheral blood TCR sequencing and RNA sequencing compared persistent Graves' disease patients with newly diagnosed Graves' disease patients. The study took place in China and was registered as a clinical trial. A total of 35 or so samples underwent TCR sequencing: roughly 13 from persistent and around 20 from newly diagnosed Graves' disease patients. What the authors observed across the whole study: TRBV28, TRBJ1-2 and TRBJ2-5 were preferentially used in persistent disease, while TRBV20-1 and TRBJ2-1 were favored in newly diagnosed disease. Compared with newly diagnosed patients, patients with persistent Graves' disease had lower TCR Shannon entropy and fewer highly expanded clones, which suggests clonal expansion. Only the TCR beta chain was sequenced and analyzed. A larger number of public clonotypes was shared among persistent patients (about 2,700) than among newly diagnosed patients (roughly 1,000). The small sample size was acknowledged by the authors as a limitation that may reduce accuracy. Peripheral blood alone was examined, since thyroid tissue, which constituted the primary lesion, could not be accessed.

Receptor amplification or capture employed multiplex PCR. Reads for this sample came from an Illumina HiSeq 4000. TCR beta libraries were built with iRepertoire HTBI primers and Arm-PCR amplification of CDR3 regions. Gel purification was performed on PCR products prior to sequencing. The original pipeline was this. A total of 62 TRBV and 14 TRBJ segments were identified across samples and were used for gene usage analysis of CDR3 amino acid clonotypes. COPE and FqMerger were used to merge filtered high-quality paired reads into contigs. BLAST was used to align contigs to the IMGT TRBV, TRBD and TRBJ reference genes, and CDR3 was defined following IMGT. Highly expanded clones were defined as clonotypes with a frequency above 0.1%. Shannon entropy served as the measure of repertoire diversity, while the Gini coefficient captured V-J evenness. Clonotypes shared by more than one individual were considered public. Through fastp at Q25 and MiXCR, TCRdb rebuilt clones from the public reads, retaining in-frame beta chains. For every CDR3 protein sequence, its rows merge into one entry that carries the most common genes and DNA. The V and J calls were determined by TCRdb, not by the authors. The sample table shows 400,000 to 500,000 distinct CDR3 sequences, and around 15% are seen once. Around a quarter of the sample goes to the ten largest clones.

Reading the label with the study, this specimen's time point is: newly diagnosed GD, antithyroid drugs for less than 3 months. RNA was extracted from PBMCs in TRIzol for both TCR sequencing and RNA sequencing. The diagnosis of Graves' disease followed American Thyroid Association guidelines. Patients were recruited from an endocrinology department in Xi'an, China. Each patient gave approximately 9.7 milliliters of peripheral blood, collected in an EDTA anticoagulant tube. Ficoll Paque Plus density gradient separation was used to isolate PBMCs, and no additional T cell sorting was done. RNA quality was checked with an Agilent 2100 Bioanalyzer and agarose gel, and concentration with a NanoDrop 2000. The same specimen was also included in a second study, on T cells in Graves' hyperthyroidism and ophthalmopathy. The second study's paper adds: Stable Graves' hyperthyroidism was defined as no progression to ophthalmopathy during 18 months of follow-up. Hyperthyroidism patients were newly diagnosed, with disease duration under 2 months, and aged 18 to 65 years. Patients with uncontrolled infections, other autoimmune diseases, pregnancy or lactation were excluded. Clinical symptoms, serum thyroxine and TRAb, thyroid ultrasound, and orbital computed tomography formed the basis for the diagnoses. The TCR CDR3 was subjected to a first round of RT-PCR using the HTBI primer set and the Qiagen OneStep RT-PCR kit. Most expanded thyroid clonotypes (frequency above 0.001) were also found in blood, which suggests that blood repertoires may mirror thyroid immune responses. In cross-validation, a model built on a 13 V-J signature told ophthalmopathy apart from stable hyperthyroidism with 87.88% sensitivity and 81% to 82% specificity, and in testing the same model reached 80%/75%. In validation, progression to ophthalmopathy was predicted by the model with almost 71% sensitivity and 72.22% specificity, a median of 6.5 months before onset. A discovery cohort of about 100 patients, roughly 43 with Graves' ophthalmopathy and more than 55 with stable Graves' hyperthyroidism, was used to find distinguishing TCR V-J signatures. Prospective prediction of ophthalmopathy was tested in an independent validation cohort of fewer than 20 hyperthyroidism patients and 17 patients who later progressed to ophthalmopathy. The roughly 91 discovery patients were randomly divided into training and test sets at a 7:3 ratio. In addition, the study compared T-cell repertoires in thyroid tissue and in blood from about 6 Graves' hyperthyroidism patients. Once sampling was done, hyperthyroidism patients were given methimazole at a starting dose of 30 mg daily, whereas ophthalmopathy patients were given high-dose intravenous methylprednisolone. A second multiplex PCR round built the libraries, followed by size selection and purification. The libraries were sequenced on an Illumina HiSeq2000 using paired-end 100 bp reads. SOAPnuke was used to process the raw data, throwing out any read that contained adapters or uncalled bases, had a mean Phred below 15, or lacked an exact constant-primer or identifier match. High-quality paired reads were merged with COPE v1.2.5, and unique nucleotide sequences were defined as clonotypes. Clonotypes were aligned to IMGT TRBV, TRBD and TRBJ reference segments using MiTCR v1.1. Only V-J combinations with frequency above 0.0001, covering 99% to 99.2% of repertoires, were analysed. A TCS score was defined as the ratio between F50 (clonal expansion) and ExV (chaos), using BLOSUM62-based TCRdist between CDR3 peptides within each V-J. Welch's t-statistics and random forest reduced fewer than 600 V-J features to roughly 13, which were used in a naive Bayes classifier (R e1071). Sample size was not statistically predetermined, and investigators were not blinded to group allocation. The paper describes TCR Vbeta CDR3 sequencing of roughly 130 peripheral blood samples, made up of some 42 ophthalmopathy patients, more than 70 hyperthyroidism patients and 17 progressor patients.

The chain is encoded by TRBV29-1 joined to TRBJ1-2; a tentative D call is TRBD1 (5 bases match). The TCR sequence derives from a woman aged 18 to 35 with Graves disease. Donor details come from another sample of the same person, matched by shared clones. This material consisted of peripheral blood mononuclear cells (PBMCs), taken at new diagnosis, from a patient treated with antithyroid drugs. Here the CDR3 is given as CSVGDGGSYTF. The nucleotide sequence is TGCAGCGTTGGTGACGGGGGGAGCTACACCTTC.